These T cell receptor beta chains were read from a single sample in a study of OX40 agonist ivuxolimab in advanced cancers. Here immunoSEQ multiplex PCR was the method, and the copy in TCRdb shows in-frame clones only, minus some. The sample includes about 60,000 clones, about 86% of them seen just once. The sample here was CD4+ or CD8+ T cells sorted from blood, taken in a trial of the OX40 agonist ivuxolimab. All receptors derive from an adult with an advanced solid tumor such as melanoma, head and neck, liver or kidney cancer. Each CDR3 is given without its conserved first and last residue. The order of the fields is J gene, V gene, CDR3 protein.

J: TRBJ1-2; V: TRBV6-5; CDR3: ASSTSRLNGYT
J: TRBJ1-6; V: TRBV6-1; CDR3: ASSLTGLSAPLH
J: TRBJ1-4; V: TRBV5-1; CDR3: ASSLEGGINEKLF
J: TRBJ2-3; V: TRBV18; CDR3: ASSPYNPAGKLDTQY
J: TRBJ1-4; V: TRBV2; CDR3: ASRAQGATNEKLF
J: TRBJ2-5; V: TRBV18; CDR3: ASSPRGETQY
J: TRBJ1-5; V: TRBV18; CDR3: ASSPPGTYSNQPQH
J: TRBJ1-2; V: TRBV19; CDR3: ASMPRGSYGYT
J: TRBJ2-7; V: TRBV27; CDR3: ASSSKRTGPYEQY
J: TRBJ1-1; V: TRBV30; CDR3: ASSPSPAGRGEAF
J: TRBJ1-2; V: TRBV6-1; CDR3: ASSEGLPRVWGYT
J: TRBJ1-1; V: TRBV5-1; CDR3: ASSTKLTGVPWGTEAF
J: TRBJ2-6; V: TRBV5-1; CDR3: ASSVQRTGDGSGANVLT
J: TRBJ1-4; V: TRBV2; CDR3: ASLFGEGEKLF
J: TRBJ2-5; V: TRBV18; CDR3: ASSPAAETQY
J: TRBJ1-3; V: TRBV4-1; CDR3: ASSPGQGALYTIY
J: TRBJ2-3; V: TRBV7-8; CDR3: ASSNRGDTQY
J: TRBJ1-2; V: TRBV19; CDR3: ASTAGYTTNYGYT
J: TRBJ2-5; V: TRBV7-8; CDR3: ASRARTGRRQETQY
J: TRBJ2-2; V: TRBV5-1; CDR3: ASSLAGTSNTGELF
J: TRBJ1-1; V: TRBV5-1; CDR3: ASSLDREGLEGIGTNTEAF
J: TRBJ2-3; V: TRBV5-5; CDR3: ASSLAMSGGLDTQY
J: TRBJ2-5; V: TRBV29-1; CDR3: SAHRGRETQY